This TCR beta chain was observed in a study of breast tumors, draining lymph nodes, adjacent tissues. One entry per CDR3 protein results from TCRdb running MiXCR on the multiplex PCR reads. This sample has about 230,000 distinct CDR3 sequences, with roughly 32% found just once. Study conclusions and caveats: The data were judged consistent with most tumor T cells coming from lymph node and expanding in tumor. The lymph node origin of tumor T cells was framed as consistent with a hypothesis, not demonstrated. Luminal-like breast cancer showed significantly higher tumor–nontumor repertoire similarity than basal-like. Tumor TCR diversity was below lymph nodes but above nontumor tissue.

This clonotype was picked up many times. No antigen is known for it. CDR1 MGHRA and CDR2 YSYEKL come from the germline V gene. The CDR3 is 16 residues long. V lost 1 base to trimming and J lost 4 bases, with 16 bases between them. Breast cancer patients provided tissue from their axillary draining lymph nodes. Sequences were obtained from axillary lymph node tissue. The V gene is TRBV4-1, the J gene TRBJ1-2; possibly TRBD1 for D (5 bases). The origin of this receptor is a female donor with breast cancer. Some clones in this sample may be carry-over from other donors' samples. CDR3 sequence reads: CASSQVPTQGPYGYTF. The CDR3 DNA reads TGCGCCAGCAGCCAAGTGCCGACCCAGGGTCCCTATGGCTACACCTTC.